Listed below are T cell receptor beta chains from one sample, sequenced in a study of CD8+ T cells in alopecia areata. Libraries were prepared by immunoSEQ multiplex PCR; TCRdb keeps only in-frame clonotypes and omits some of them. The table has around 180,000 clones, roughly 60% seen once. The sequencing here drew on CD4+ T cells sorted from blood, taken at week 24, from a patient treated with tofacitinib. Source of these receptors: a human donor with alopecia areata. Each CDR3 is given with its conserved first and last residue. Fields, in order: V gene, clone size, J gene, D gene, CDR3 DNA, CDR3 protein. A D gene is named only where the DNA matches it firmly. Rows may omit the clone size; those that give it use once, few, many or a size class.

v_gene: TRBV29-1; abundance: few; j_gene: TRBJ1-3; d_gene: .; CDR3nt: TGCAGCGTTTCGCTTCTAGGAAACACCATATATTTT; CDR3aa: CSVSLLGNTIYF
v_gene: TRBV7-3; abundance: .; j_gene: TRBJ2-3; d_gene: .; CDR3nt: TGTGCCAGCAGCTTACAGCCGGGGCTCACAGATACGCAGTATTTT; CDR3aa: CASSLQPGLTDTQYF
v_gene: TRBV19; abundance: once; j_gene: TRBJ1-5; d_gene: .; CDR3nt: TGTGCCACCAGTAGGGAGATAGCAGGGGTCGGGCAGCCCCAGCATTTT; CDR3aa: CATSREIAGVGQPQHF
v_gene: TRBV29-1; abundance: .; j_gene: TRBJ2-3; d_gene: TRBD1; CDR3nt: TGCAGCGTAGCCGGGACAGGTTCCACAGATACGCAGTATTTT; CDR3aa: CSVAGTGSTDTQYF
v_gene: TRBV11-2; abundance: many; j_gene: TRBJ2-1; d_gene: TRBD2; CDR3nt: TGTGCCAGCAGCTCGCCGTTGCGGGGGGCCTCCTACAATGAGCAGTTCTTC; CDR3aa: CASSSPLRGASYNEQFF
v_gene: TRBV29-1; abundance: .; j_gene: TRBJ1-1; d_gene: .; CDR3nt: TGCAGCGTTGATTCCGCAGGACAGCTGAACACTGAAGCTTTCTTT; CDR3aa: CSVDSAGQLNTEAFF
v_gene: TRBV30; abundance: .; j_gene: TRBJ2-7; d_gene: TRBD1; CDR3nt: TGTGCCTGGAGTAAAGGGACAGTCGGCGAGCAGTACTTC; CDR3aa: CAWSKGTVGEQYF
v_gene: TRBV5-1; abundance: .; j_gene: TRBJ2-2; d_gene: .; CDR3nt: TGCGCCAGCAGCGAAGGGACCGTGATAAACACCGGGGAGCTGTTTTTT; CDR3aa: CASSEGTVINTGELFF
v_gene: TRBV5-1; abundance: .; j_gene: TRBJ2-5; d_gene: .; CDR3nt: TGCGCCAGCAGCTTGGTGGGCGGTGAGGCAGAGACCCAGTACTTC; CDR3aa: CASSLVGGEAETQYF
v_gene: TRBV13; abundance: .; j_gene: TRBJ1-1; d_gene: .; CDR3nt: TGTGCCAGCAGCTTAGGGCCCATTAATGAAGCTTTCTTT; CDR3aa: CASSLGPINEAFF
v_gene: TRBV7-8; abundance: few; j_gene: TRBJ2-7; d_gene: .; CDR3nt: TGTGCCAGCAGCTTAGCCGGCCAGCAATCCTACGAGCAGTACTTC; CDR3aa: CASSLAGQQSYEQYF
v_gene: TRBV7-2; abundance: once; j_gene: TRBJ2-6; d_gene: .; CDR3nt: TGTGCCAGCAACCCTAAAGGAGGCTCTGGGGCCAACGTCCTGACTTTC; CDR3aa: CASNPKGGSGANVLTF
v_gene: TRBV30; abundance: .; j_gene: TRBJ1-5; d_gene: .; CDR3nt: TGTGCCTGGAGTGTGGAGGGAGGAGGTTTCCATCAGCCCCAGCATTTT; CDR3aa: CAWSVEGGGFHQPQHF
v_gene: TRBV6-5; abundance: .; j_gene: TRBJ2-1; d_gene: .; CDR3nt: TGTGCCAGCAGGCCCCCGGGGCTCTCCTACAATGAGCAGTTCTTC; CDR3aa: CASRPPGLSYNEQFF
v_gene: TRBV7-9; abundance: .; j_gene: TRBJ1-2; d_gene: .; CDR3nt: TGTGCCGGTAGTTTGCCCGACTATGGCTACACCTTC; CDR3aa: CAGSLPDYGYTF
v_gene: TRBV7-9; abundance: .; j_gene: TRBJ2-6; d_gene: .; CDR3nt: TGTGCCAGCAGCTTAACAGGAGCTGGGGCCAACGTCCTGACTTTC; CDR3aa: CASSLTGAGANVLTF
v_gene: TRBV15; abundance: .; j_gene: TRBJ2-7; d_gene: .; CDR3nt: TGTGCCACCAGCAGAGCCCCGGCAGAGTCCTACGAGCAGTACTTC; CDR3aa: CATSRAPAESYEQYF
v_gene: TRBV7-3; abundance: once; j_gene: TRBJ2-3; d_gene: TRBD2; CDR3nt: TGTGCCAGCAGCCCTCGGGGGGGCAGTTCAGATACGCAGTATTTT; CDR3aa: CASSPRGGSSDTQYF
v_gene: TRBV7-7; abundance: .; j_gene: TRBJ2-5; d_gene: TRBD2; CDR3nt: TGTGCCAGCAGCTCCGGGACTAGCGGGGTAGAGACCCAGTACTTC; CDR3aa: CASSSGTSGVETQYF
v_gene: TRBV9; abundance: .; j_gene: TRBJ1-2; d_gene: TRBD1; CDR3nt: TGTGCCAGCAGCGTAGTTGACAGGGGAAGGGATGGCTACACCTTC; CDR3aa: CASSVVDRGRDGYTF
v_gene: TRBV9; abundance: .; j_gene: TRBJ2-1; d_gene: .; CDR3nt: TGTGCCAGCAGCGTAGACAGGGACAATGAGCAGTTCTTC; CDR3aa: CASSVDRDNEQFF
v_gene: TRBV2; abundance: .; j_gene: TRBJ1-2; d_gene: TRBD1; CDR3nt: TGTGCCAGCAAAAAAACAGGGGCGGTCGTTTCGGGCTACACCTTC; CDR3aa: CASKKTGAVVSGYTF